The rows below give T cell receptor beta chains drawn from one sample of a study of blood T cell repertoires in COVID-19. Only in-frame clones appear in the TCRdb table, and some are missing; sequencing was by immunoSEQ multiplex PCR. The sample records around 230,000 clones, roughly 87% being singletons. Source material: PBMCs or T cells enriched from blood (not recorded which). The origin of the receptors is a young man with acute COVID-19. The CDR3 runs from the conserved cysteine through the conserved F or W. A D gene is named only where the DNA matches it firmly. Size values are once, few and many counts, or a class for expanded clones, and some rows have none.

v_gene: TRBV3-1/TRBV3-2
d_gene: -
j_gene: TRBJ2-1
abundance: -
CDR3aa: CASSQDRRGERILNEQFF
CDR3nt: TGTGCCAGCAGCCAAGATCGGAGGGGCGAAAGGATCCTCAATGAGCAGTTCTTC

v_gene: TRBV18
d_gene: -
j_gene: TRBJ1-1
abundance: -
CDR3aa: CASSPPRRGEGWDTEAFF
CDR3nt: TGTGCCAGCTCACCACCCCGACGGGGAGAGGGATGGGACACTGAAGCTTTCTTT

v_gene: TRBV5-6
d_gene: TRBD1
j_gene: TRBJ1-4
abundance: -
CDR3aa: CASSGTATNEKLFF
CDR3nt: TGTGCCAGCAGCGGGACAGCAACTAATGAAAAACTGTTTTTT

v_gene: TRBV7-2
d_gene: -
j_gene: TRBJ2-1
abundance: -
CDR3aa: CASSLAGGEQFF
CDR3nt: TGTGCCAGCAGCTTAGCAGGGGGTGAGCAGTTCTTC

v_gene: TRBV4-2
d_gene: -
j_gene: TRBJ1-3
abundance: once
CDR3aa: CASSQEWRMGNTIYF
CDR3nt: TGTGCCAGCAGCCAAGAGTGGAGGATGGGAAACACCATATATTTT

v_gene: TRBV11-2
d_gene: TRBD1
j_gene: TRBJ2-1
abundance: -
CDR3aa: CASSLAQGAPYNEQFF
CDR3nt: TGTGCCAGCAGCTTAGCACAGGGGGCGCCTTACAATGAGCAGTTCTTC

v_gene: TRBV19
d_gene: TRBD1
j_gene: TRBJ1-5
abundance: -
CDR3aa: CATGQGMSQPQHF
CDR3nt: TGTGCCACTGGACAGGGAATGTCTCAGCCCCAGCATTTT

v_gene: TRBV10-2
d_gene: TRBD2
j_gene: TRBJ2-1
abundance: once
CDR3aa: CASRGLAYNEQFF
CDR3nt: TGCGCCAGCAGGGGACTAGCGTACAATGAGCAGTTCTTC

v_gene: TRBV30
d_gene: TRBD1
j_gene: TRBJ2-7
abundance: -
CDR3aa: CAWSLSGGEQYF
CDR3nt: TGTGCCTGGAGTTTATCAGGGGGCGAGCAGTACTTC

v_gene: TRBV24-1
d_gene: -
j_gene: TRBJ2-1
abundance: -
CDR3aa: CATSDLSPGEKFF
CDR3nt: TGTGCCACCAGTGATTTGAGTCCAGGGGAGAAGTTCTTC